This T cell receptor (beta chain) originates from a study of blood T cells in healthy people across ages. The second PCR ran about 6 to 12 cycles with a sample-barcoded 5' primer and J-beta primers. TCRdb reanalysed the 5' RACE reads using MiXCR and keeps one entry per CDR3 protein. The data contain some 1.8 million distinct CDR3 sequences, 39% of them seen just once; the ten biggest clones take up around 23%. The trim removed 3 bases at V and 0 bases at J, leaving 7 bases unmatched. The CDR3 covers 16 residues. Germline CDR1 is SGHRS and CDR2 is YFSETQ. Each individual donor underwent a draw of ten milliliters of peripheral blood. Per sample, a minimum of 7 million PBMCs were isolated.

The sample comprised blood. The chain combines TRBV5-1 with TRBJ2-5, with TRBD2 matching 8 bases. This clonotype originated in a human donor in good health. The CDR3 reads CASSWAGGSYQETQYF. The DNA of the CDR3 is TGCGCCAGCAGCTGGGCGGGGGGCTCGTACCAAGAGACCCAGTACTTC. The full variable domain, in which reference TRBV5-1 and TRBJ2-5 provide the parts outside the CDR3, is KAGVTQTPRYLIKTRGQQVTLSCSPISGHRSVSWYQQTPGQGLQFLFEYFSETQRNKGNFPGRFSGRQFSNSRSEMNVSTLELGDSALYLCASSWAGGSYQETQYFGPGTRLLVL.